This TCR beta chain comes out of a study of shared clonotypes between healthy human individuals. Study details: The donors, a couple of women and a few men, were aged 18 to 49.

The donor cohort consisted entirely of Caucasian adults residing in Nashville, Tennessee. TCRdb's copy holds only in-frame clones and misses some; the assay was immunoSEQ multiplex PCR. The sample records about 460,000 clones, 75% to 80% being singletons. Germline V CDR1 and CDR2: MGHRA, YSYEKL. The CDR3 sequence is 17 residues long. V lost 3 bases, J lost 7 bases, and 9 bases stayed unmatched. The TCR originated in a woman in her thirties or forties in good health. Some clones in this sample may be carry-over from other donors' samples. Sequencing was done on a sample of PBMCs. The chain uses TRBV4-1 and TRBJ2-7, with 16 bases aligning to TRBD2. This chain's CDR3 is CASSQEPGLAGGLEQYF. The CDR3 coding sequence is TGCGCCAGCAGCCAGGAACCGGGACTAGCGGGAGGGCTTGAGCAGTACTTC.